This TCR beta chain was sequenced during a study of CD8 T cells in ankylosing spondylitis. TCRdb used MiXCR to reprocess the 5' RACE reads, holding one entry per CDR3 protein. The top ten hold approximately 7.6% of the sample, which has about 160,000 distinct CDR3 sequences, around 19% seen once. Germline V gene data show CDR1 as MNHEY and CDR2 as SVGAGI. The CDR3 loop spans 13 amino acids. Deletions cut 4 bases from V and 5 bases from J, with 11 bases between. The chain recombines TRBV6-5 with TRBJ2-5; D might be TRBD1 or TRBD2, each matching 5 bases. The TCR sequence derives from a male donor with ankylosing spondylitis or in good health (not recorded which). The sample consisted of blood, either unsorted or a sorted T cell fraction (not recorded which). The CDR3 DNA sequence: TGTGCCAGCAGTTGGGACCGCGGGGAGACCCAGTACTTC. Protein sequence: CASSWDRGETQYF.